These T cell receptor beta chains were read from a single sample in a study of T cell responses to AZD1222 COVID-19 vaccine. Data came from immunoSEQ multiplex PCR; TCRdb stores just in-frame clones and leaves some out. Found here are around 100,000 clones, approximately 90% of them singletons; the top ten hold about 1.7%. This material consisted of peripheral blood, taken on day 0 of AZD1222 vaccination. The receptor set was obtained from an adult in good health. The CDR3 runs from the conserved cysteine through the conserved F or W. Each record gives: J gene, D gene, V gene, clone size, CDR3 DNA, CDR3 protein. D genes are given only for firm matches. Rows may omit the clone size; those that give it use once, few, many or a size class.

>TRBJ2-3|TRBD2|TRBV27|-
TGTGCCAGCACCTCCCCGGGACTAGCGTTGGATACGCAGTATTTT
CASTSPGLALDTQYF
>TRBJ1-1|-|TRBV18|-
TGTGCCAGCTCACCGTCTGACGGGCTGGGCACTGAGGCTTTCTTT
CASSPSDGLGTEAFF
>TRBJ1-1|-|TRBV9|-
TGTGCCAGCAGCGTAGGGTCGAACACTGAAGCTTTCTTT
CASSVGSNTEAFF
>TRBJ1-1|TRBD1|TRBV5-8|-
TGTGCCAGCAGCTTAAACAGGGGGCTTGGCACTGAAGCTTTCTTT
CASSLNRGLGTEAFF
>TRBJ2-1|-|TRBV6-2/TRBV6-3|once
TGTGCCAGCAGTTACTCGGGGGACTCCTACAATGAGCAGTTCTTC
CASSYSGDSYNEQFF
>TRBJ2-7|-|TRBV4-3|-
TGCGCCAGCAGCCACTCCTGGGACGGATCCTACGAGCAGTACTTC
CASSHSWDGSYEQYF
>TRBJ2-3|TRBD2|TRBV6-6|-
TGTGCCAGCAGTGTAGGACTCGCGGGAGGTGCAGATACGCAGTATTTT
CASSVGLAGGADTQYF
>TRBJ1-5|-|TRBV18|-
TGTGCCAGCTCCCCCGAGCGGGATGGCAATCAGCCCCAGCATTTT
CASSPERDGNQPQHF
>TRBJ2-1|TRBD2|TRBV29-1|-
TGCAGCGTTGAAGATCTTAGCGGGAGGTTTTCCAATGAGCAGTTCTTC
CSVEDLSGRFSNEQFF
>TRBJ2-7|TRBD1|TRBV10-3|-
TGTGCCATCAGTGGGGGACAGGGGGACGAGCAGTACTTC
CAISGGQGDEQYF
>TRBJ1-3|-|TRBV28|-
TGTGCCCGAGGACAGCCGAGGACCATATATTTT
CARGQPRTIYF
>TRBJ2-2|TRBD2|TRBV7-3|-
TGTGCCAGCAGGCGGACTAGCGGGAGCACCGGGGAGCTGTTTTTT
CASRRTSGSTGELFF
>TRBJ1-5|-|TRBV2|-
TGTGCCAGTCAGCGCCAGGTCCCAAATCAGCCCCAGCATTTT
CASQRQVPNQPQHF
>TRBJ1-2|TRBD1|TRBV7-2|once
TGTGCCAGCAGCCTAGACAGGGTACAGGGCTACACCTTC
CASSLDRVQGYTF
>TRBJ1-6|TRBD1|TRBV30|-
TGTGCCTTGGATAGTAGGGACAGGGGATATAACCTCCACTTT
CALDSRDRGYNLHF
>TRBJ1-4|TRBD1|TRBV5-1|-
TGCGCCAGCAGCATCAACAGGGGACCTGGGGAAAAACTGTTTTTT
CASSINRGPGEKLFF
>TRBJ1-1|-|TRBV19|-
TGTGCCAGTAGTATAGCGACTCGGTCACCCTTGGGCACTGAAGCTTTCTTT
CASSIATRSPLGTEAFF
>TRBJ2-1|TRBD2|TRBV2|-
TGTGCCAGCCGCTGGGAGGGCCTTCACAATGAGCAGTTCTTC
CASRWEGLHNEQFF
>TRBJ2-7|TRBD2|TRBV28|once
TGTGCCAGCAGTCTAGGACTAGCGGCCTACGAGCAGTACTTC
CASSLGLAAYEQYF
>TRBJ2-7|-|TRBV18|-
TGTGCCAGCTCACCATCAGGGGTGCAGTACTTC
CASSPSGVQYF
>TRBJ2-3|TRBD2|TRBV28|-
TGTGCCAGCAGTTTGACTACTGCGGGGGGCGCAGATACGCAGTATTTT
CASSLTTAGGADTQYF
>TRBJ2-1|TRBD2|TRBV9|once
TGTGCCAGCAGCCATCGCTTAGCGGGAAGAAACTACAATGAGCAGTTCTTC
CASSHRLAGRNYNEQFF
>TRBJ1-2|-|TRBV28|-
TGTGCCAGCAGTTTGGACAGCTTATTTTGGGGCTACACCTTC
CASSLDSLFWGYTF
>TRBJ2-1|-|TRBV19|-
TGTGCCAGTACTACCCCCCTGATCTCTGGCTCCTACAATGAGCAGTTCTTC
CASTTPLISGSYNEQFF
>TRBJ2-5|TRBD1|TRBV5-1|-
TGCGCCAGCGCACACAGGGGGCGGACGGAGACCCAGTACTTC
CASAHRGRTETQYF
>TRBJ2-2|-|TRBV7-9|-
TGTGCCAGCAGCTTCTCCACAGGGATTATCGTCGCGAACACCGGGGAGCTGTTTTTT
CASSFSTGIIVANTGELFF
>TRBJ2-1|TRBD2|TRBV19|-
TGTGCCAGTAGTATACAGGGCCCGGGAGGATGGAATGAGCAGTTCTTC
CASSIQGPGGWNEQFF
>TRBJ1-2|-|TRBV29-1|-
TGCAGCGCCGCAAGGGACGGTGCTAACTATGGCTACACCTTC
CSAARDGANYGYTF
>TRBJ2-5|-|TRBV7-9|-
TGTGCCAGCAGCCGACAGTCAGTAGGAGAGACCCAGTACTTC
CASSRQSVGETQYF
>TRBJ2-1|TRBD2|TRBV19|once
TGTGCCAGTCTAGGACTAGCGGGAGTCAATGAGCAGTTCTTC
CASLGLAGVNEQFF
>TRBJ1-1|-|TRBV6-5|few
TGTGCCAGCTTAATCCAGGGGATGGCTGAAGCTTTCTTT
CASLIQGMAEAFF
>TRBJ1-6|TRBD1|TRBV5-4|-
TGTGCCAGCAGCTTGGGACAGGGATCAGGATCACCCCTCCACTTT
CASSLGQGSGSPLHF
>TRBJ2-3|TRBD2|TRBV6-2/TRBV6-3|-
TGTGCCAGCAGTAAAGGGACTAGCGGTTCAGATACGCAGTATTTT
CASSKGTSGSDTQYF
>TRBJ2-2|-|TRBV18|-
TGTGCCAGCTCCCTAGGGGGGAGCAGCACCGGGGAGCTGTTTTTT
CASSLGGSSTGELFF
>TRBJ1-5|TRBD1|TRBV23-1|-
TGCGCCAGCAGTCAATCGAAGGGGACAGGGACTCAGCCCCAGCATTTT
CASSQSKGTGTQPQHF
>TRBJ1-6|-|TRBV10-3|few
TGTGCCATCTCACTGAGGGACACATCGGATTCACCCCTCCACTTT
CAISLRDTSDSPLHF
>TRBJ2-5|-|TRBV15|-
TGTGCCACCAGCAGAGATGCAGGGAGAGAGACCCAGTACTTC
CATSRDAGRETQYF
>TRBJ1-2|-|TRBV4-1|-
TGCGCCAGCAGCCAAGTGTTACGACGGAACTATGGCTACACCTTC
CASSQVLRRNYGYTF
>TRBJ1-1|-|TRBV28|-
TGTGCCAGCAGTTTGGGGGGGGGACGAGGAAGGGACACTGAAGCTTTCTTT
CASSLGGGRGRDTEAFF
>TRBJ2-7|-|TRBV24-1|-
TGTGCCACCAGTGATTTAGTCAGGTCGGGGGAGAACAACGAGCAGTACTTC
CATSDLVRSGENNEQYF